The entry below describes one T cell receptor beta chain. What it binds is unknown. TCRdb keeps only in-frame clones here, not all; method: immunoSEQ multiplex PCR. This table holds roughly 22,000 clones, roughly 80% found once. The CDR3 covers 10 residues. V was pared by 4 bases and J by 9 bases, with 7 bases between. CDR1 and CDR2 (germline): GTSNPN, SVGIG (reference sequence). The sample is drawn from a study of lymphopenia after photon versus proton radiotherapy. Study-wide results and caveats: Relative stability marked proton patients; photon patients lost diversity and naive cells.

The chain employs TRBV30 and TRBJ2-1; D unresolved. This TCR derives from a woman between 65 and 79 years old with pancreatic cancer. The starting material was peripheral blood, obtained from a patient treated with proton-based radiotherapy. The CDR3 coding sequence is TGTGCCTGGAAGAGGAGTGAGCAGTTCTTC. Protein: CAWKRSEQFF.